This TCR beta chain was identified during a study of blood T cell repertoires in COVID-19. Study-wide context: Italy, Spain and the United States were the sources of the convalescent and acute COVID-19 samples. PBMCs, B-cell-depleted T cells, or T cells were the source of the cDNA or gDNA that made up the material.

This CDR3 comprises 14 residues. With 6 bases removed from V and 2 bases from J, the gap between germline ends came to 14 bases. The V gene's germline CDR1 is MNHEY and CDR2 SVGAGI. Libraries were prepared by immunoSEQ multiplex PCR; TCRdb keeps only in-frame clonotypes and omits some of them. The profile shows roughly 160,000 clones, approximately 91% of them singletons. Enrolment of Seattle patients took place during active infection, and they were followed longitudinally. The chain uses TRBV6-5 and TRBJ2-7, with D possibly being TRBD2 (5 bases). Input material: peripheral blood. This TCR was sampled from a man between 18 and 35 years old with COVID-19, enrolled during active disease. The CDR3 sequence is CASREVRSTYEQYF. The CDR3 DNA follows: TGTGCCAGCAGGGAGGTTCGTAGCACCTACGAGCAGTACTTC.